The next 15 T cell receptor beta chains were all read from a single sample in a study of T cell responses to AZD1222 COVID-19 vaccine. Measured with immunoSEQ multiplex PCR; TCRdb has only the in-frame clones, and not every one. The repertoire holds 150,000 to 200,000 clones, with roughly 93% as singletons. The sequencing used peripheral blood, collected on day 0 of AZD1222 vaccination. These receptors were obtained from an adult in good health.

The chain carries TRBV2 and TRBJ2-7; TRBD1 might be the D (5 bases). CDR3 length equals 14 residues. The V gene's germline CDR1 is SNHLY and CDR2 FYNNEI. Trimming took off 5 bases at V and 0 bases at J, with 11 bases between the two ends. The CDR3 loop reads CASSKTESSYEQYF. The CDR3 nucleotides are TGTGCCAGCAGTAAGACAGAAAGCTCCTACGAGCAGTACTTC.

In this sample, this clone turned up once. The chain uses TRBV10-2 and TRBJ1-1; no clear D. Trimming took off 0 bases at V and 0 bases at J, with 11 bases between the two ends. This CDR3 has 16 amino acids. Germline V gene data show CDR1 as WSHSY and CDR2 as SAAADI. The CDR3 nucleotides are TGCGCCAGCAGTGAGTCGATGGGCATTTTGAACACTGAAGCTTTCTTT. Amino acids: CASSESMGILNTEAFF.

This clone was seen just once. At one end the junction does not follow the germline gene, possibly because of a read error. The V call is TRBV13, the J call TRBJ2-1, with 9 bases that match TRBD2. The CDR3 covers 14 residues. Germline V gives CDR1 PRHDT, CDR2 FYEKMQ (reference sequence). The CDR3 reads CASSPSPGLALQVF. The CDR3 coding sequence is TGTGCCAGCAGCCCCTCCCCGGGACTAGCTCTACAGGTCTTC.

The V call is TRBV28, the J call TRBJ2-7; the D gene is possibly TRBD1 (7 bases). Germline CDR1 reads MDHEN; CDR2 reads SYDVKM. The V and J ends lost 6 bases and 3 bases respectively, with 15 bases between them. The CDR3 has 14 amino acids. The CDR3: CASRRAGQLYEQYF. DNA for the CDR3: TGTGCCAGCAGACGTGCGGGACAGCTCTACGAGCAGTACTTC.

A single count supports this clone. Compared with germline, one end of the junction differs, possibly owing to a read error. This chain links TRBV9 with TRBJ1-1, with D possibly TRBD1 on 6 matching bases. This CDR3 region has 14 residues. The V gene's germline CDR1 is SGDLS and CDR2 YYNGEE. The CDR3 bases are TGTGCCAGCAGCGTCAGGGGTGGGAACGCTGAAGCTTTCTTT. It is translated as CASSVRGGNAEAFF.

This chain connects TRBV24-1 to TRBJ2-7, with 7 bases lining up with TRBD1. Trimming removed 6 bases from V and 5 bases from J; junction bases left unmatched: 6. Germline V lookup: CDR1 KGHDR, CDR2 SFDVKD. The CDR3 is 13 amino acids. CDR3 loop: CATSIRDSHEQYF. Written as DNA, the CDR3 is TGTGCCACCAGTATACGGGACAGCCACGAGCAGTACTTC.

This sequence joins TRBV24-1 and TRBJ2-5; 9 positions agree with TRBD1. Per the germline V gene, CDR1 is KGHDR and CDR2 is SFDVKD. The CDR3 totals 14 residues. Trimming at V came to 6 bases and at J to 2 bases, leaving 3 bases not matched to a gene. CDR3 DNA: TGTGCCACCAGTCTTGGACAGGGGCAAGAGACCCAGTACTTC. It translates to CATSLGQGQETQYF.

The gene calls are TRBV5-8 and TRBJ1-4, with unresolved D. With 0 bases removed from V and 4 bases from J, the gap between germline ends came to 10 bases. The germline CDR1 and CDR2 sequences are SGHTS and YDEGEE. This CDR3 region has 15 residues. The DNA for the CDR3 is TGTGCCAGCAGCTTGGTTTCGGCAGATAATGAAAAACTGTTTTTT. It specifies CASSLVSADNEKLFF.

V is TRBV5-5 and J is TRBJ1-5; D not certain. Germline CDR1 SGHKS, CDR2 YYEKEE (reference sequence). The CDR3 spans 15 residues. Trimming cost V 1 base and J 2 bases, with 10 bases left between them. The CDR3 DNA sequence: TGTGCCAGCAGCTTGTCGGGCTGGGGCAATCAGCCCCAGCATTTT. It yields the protein CASSLSGWGNQPQHF. The variable domain in full, completed from reference TRBV5-5 and TRBJ1-5, reads DAGVTQSPTHLIKTRGQQVTLRCSPISGHKSVSWYQQVLGQGPQFIFQYYEKEERGRGNFPDRFSARQFPNYSSELNVNALLLGDSALYLCASSLSGWGNQPQHFGDGTRLSIL.

The rearrangement links TRBV18 to TRBJ2-1; D remains ambiguous. V dropped 8 bases and J dropped 5 bases, with 13 bases sitting between them. CDR1 and CDR2 (germline): KGHSH, LQKENI. CDR3 length equals 13 residues. The CDR3: CASVSGINNEQFF. Here the CDR3 DNA reads TGTGCCAGCGTAAGTGGGATCAACAATGAGCAGTTCTTC. The variable domain in full, with the rest retrieved from reference TRBV18 and TRBJ2-1, is NAGVMQNPRHLVRRRGQEARLRCSPMKGHSHVYWYRQLPEEGLKFMVYLQKENIIDESGMPKERFSAEFPKEGPSILRIQQVVRGDSAAYFCASVSGINNEQFFGPGTRLTVL.

This sequence joins TRBV27 and TRBJ2-1, with 11 positions matching TRBD2. After removal of 2 bases from V and 8 bases from J, the junction contained 8 bases not matched to a gene. Germline loops: CDR1 MNHEY, CDR2 SMNVEV (reference sequence). This CDR3 region has 16 residues. The CDR3 loop reads CASSLQGLAEGYEQFF. The CDR3 DNA follows: TGTGCCAGCAGTTTACAGGGACTAGCGGAAGGGTATGAGCAGTTCTTC.

The J gene is TRBJ2-5, the V gene TRBV27; 7 bases line up with TRBD2. Germline values: CDR1 MNHEY, CDR2 SMNVEV (reference sequence). The CDR3 length is 15 residues. V shed 5 bases, J shed 0 bases, and the junction held 6 bases outside the gene matches. The CDR3, as DNA: TGTGCCAGCAGTCCATACGGGAGGTACCAAGAGACCCAGTACTTC. Protein sequence: CASSPYGRYQETQYF.

V gene TRBV28 combines with J gene TRBJ2-7; tentative D call: TRBD1 (5 bases). V lost 7 bases and J lost 0, with 13 bases in between. Germline V lookup: CDR1 MDHEN, CDR2 SYDVKM. The CDR3 has 14 residues. The chain's CDR3 is CASTMGDSSYEQYF. The CDR3 DNA follows: TGTGCCAGCACCATGGGTGACAGCTCCTACGAGCAGTACTTC.

The J gene is TRBJ2-7, the V gene TRBV6-5, with a possible D match to TRBD1 (5 bases). From germline, CDR1 is MNHEY and CDR2 SVGAGI. V lost 8 bases and J lost 4, with 15 bases in between. This CDR3 is 13 amino acids long. CDR3 region: CASLNRWEYEQYF. The CDR3 DNA reads TGTGCCAGCCTAAACAGGTGGGAATACGAGCAGTACTTC.

The genes are TRBV9 and TRBJ2-1, with D tentatively TRBD2 (5 bases). The CDR3 is 15 residues long. V gave up 5 bases and J gave up 0 bases, with 12 bases separating them. CDR1 is SGDLS and CDR2 is YYNGEE in the germline V gene. The CDR3 DNA is TGTGCCAGCAGTCTAGCCCCCAGCTCCTACAATGAGCAGTTCTTC. Translation: CASSLAPSSYNEQFF.